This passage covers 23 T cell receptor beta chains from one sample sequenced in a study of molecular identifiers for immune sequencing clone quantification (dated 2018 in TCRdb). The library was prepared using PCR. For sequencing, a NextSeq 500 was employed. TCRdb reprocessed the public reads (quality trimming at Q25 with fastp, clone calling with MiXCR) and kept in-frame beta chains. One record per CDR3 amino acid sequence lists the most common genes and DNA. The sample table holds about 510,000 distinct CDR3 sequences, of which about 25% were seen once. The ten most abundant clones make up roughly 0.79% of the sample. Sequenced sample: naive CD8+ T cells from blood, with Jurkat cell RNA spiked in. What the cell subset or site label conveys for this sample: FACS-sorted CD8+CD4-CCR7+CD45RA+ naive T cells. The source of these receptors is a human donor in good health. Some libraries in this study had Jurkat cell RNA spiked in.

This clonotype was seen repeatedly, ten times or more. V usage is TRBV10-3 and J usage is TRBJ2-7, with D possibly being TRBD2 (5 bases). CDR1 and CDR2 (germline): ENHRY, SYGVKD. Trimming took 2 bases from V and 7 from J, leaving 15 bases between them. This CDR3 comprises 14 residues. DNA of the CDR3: TGTGCCATCAGTGAGGTTTCCACGTCGGGGGAGCAGTACTTC. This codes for CAISEVSTSGEQYF.

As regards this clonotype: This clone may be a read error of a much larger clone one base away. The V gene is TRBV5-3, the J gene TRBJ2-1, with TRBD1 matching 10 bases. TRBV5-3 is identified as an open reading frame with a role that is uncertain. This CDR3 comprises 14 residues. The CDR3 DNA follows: TGTGCCAGCAGCTTGATGACAGGGGGCAATGAGCGGTTCTTC. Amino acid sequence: CASSLMTGGNERFF.

Here the CDR3 reads CSANDISGNTIYF. The DNA of the CDR3 is TGCAGTGCCAACGACATTTCTGGAAACACCATATATTTT. The chain carries TRBV20-1 and TRBJ1-3; D remains ambiguous. The CDR3 loop spans 13 amino acids. CDR1 DFQATT and CDR2 SNEGSKA come from the germline V gene (reference sequence). Trimming removed 6 bases at V and 1 base at J, with 10 bases between.

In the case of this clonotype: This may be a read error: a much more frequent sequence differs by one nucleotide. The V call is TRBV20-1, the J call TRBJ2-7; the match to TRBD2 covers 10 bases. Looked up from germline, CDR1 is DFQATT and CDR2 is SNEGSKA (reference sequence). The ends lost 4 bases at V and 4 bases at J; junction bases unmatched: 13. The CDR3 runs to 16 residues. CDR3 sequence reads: CSATPLLAGGPYEQYF. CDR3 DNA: TGCAGTGCTACCCCACTATTAGCGGGGGGCCCTTACGAGCAGTACTTC.

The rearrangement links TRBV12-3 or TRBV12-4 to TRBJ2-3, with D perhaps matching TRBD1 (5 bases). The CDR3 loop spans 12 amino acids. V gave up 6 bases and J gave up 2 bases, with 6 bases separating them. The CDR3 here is CASRGDTDTQYF. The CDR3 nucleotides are TGTGCCAGCAGAGGGGACACAGATACGCAGTATTTT.

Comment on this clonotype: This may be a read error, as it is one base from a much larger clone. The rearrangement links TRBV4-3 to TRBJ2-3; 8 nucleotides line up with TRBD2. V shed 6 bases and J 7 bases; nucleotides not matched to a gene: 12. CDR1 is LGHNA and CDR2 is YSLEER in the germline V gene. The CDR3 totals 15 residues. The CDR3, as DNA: TGCGCCAGCAGGCATGAGACGGGGGGGCCGTATACGCAGTATTTT. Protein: CASRHETGGPYTQYF.

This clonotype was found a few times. The CDR3 region is CASRPSAGAEAFF. The CDR3 nucleotides read TGCGCCAGCAGGCCCTCGGCTGGGGCTGAAGCTTTCTTT. The rearrangement joins TRBV4-3 to TRBJ1-1; no definite D call. In germline, CDR1 is LGHNA, CDR2 YSLEER. The germline V and J ends were trimmed by 6 bases and 6 bases, with 14 bases remaining between them. The CDR3 consists of 13 residues.

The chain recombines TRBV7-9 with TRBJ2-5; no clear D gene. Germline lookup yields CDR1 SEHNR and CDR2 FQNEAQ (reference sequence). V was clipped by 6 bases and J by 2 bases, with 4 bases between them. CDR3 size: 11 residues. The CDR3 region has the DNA TGTGCCAGCAGATCACAAGAGACCCAGTACTTC. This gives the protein CASRSQETQYF.

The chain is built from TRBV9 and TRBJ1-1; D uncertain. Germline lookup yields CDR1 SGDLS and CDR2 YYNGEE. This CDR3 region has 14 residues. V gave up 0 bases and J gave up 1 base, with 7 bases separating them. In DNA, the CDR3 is TGTGCCAGCAGCGTAGGGATCCCGAACACTGAAGCTTTCTTT. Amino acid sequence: CASSVGIPNTEAFF.

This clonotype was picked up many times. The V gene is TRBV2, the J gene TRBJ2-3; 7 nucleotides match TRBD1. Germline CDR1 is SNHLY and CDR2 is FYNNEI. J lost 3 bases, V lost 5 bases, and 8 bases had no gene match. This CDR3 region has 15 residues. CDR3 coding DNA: TGTGCCAGCAGTCGTCCTGGGACAGTGACAGATACGCAGTATTTT. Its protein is CASSRPGTVTDTQYF.

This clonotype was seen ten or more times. CDR3 DNA: TGTGCCAGCAGGAGGAAGCTGGGGGAGGAATCCGAGCAGTACTTC. It is translated as CASRRKLGEESEQYF. V gene TRBV27 combines with J gene TRBJ2-7, with D possibly being TRBD2 (6 bases). Trimming took off 6 bases at V and 6 bases at J, with 21 bases between the two ends. Germline V gene sequence: CDR1 MNHEY, CDR2 SMNVEV (reference sequence). This CDR3 has 15 amino acids.

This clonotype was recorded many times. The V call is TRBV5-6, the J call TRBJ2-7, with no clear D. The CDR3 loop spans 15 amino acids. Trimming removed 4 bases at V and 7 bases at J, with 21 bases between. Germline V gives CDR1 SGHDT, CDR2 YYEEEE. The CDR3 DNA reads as TGTGCCAGCAGCCGAAAGACGGCCGCCCCCTGGGAGCAGTACTTC. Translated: CASSRKTAAPWEQYF.

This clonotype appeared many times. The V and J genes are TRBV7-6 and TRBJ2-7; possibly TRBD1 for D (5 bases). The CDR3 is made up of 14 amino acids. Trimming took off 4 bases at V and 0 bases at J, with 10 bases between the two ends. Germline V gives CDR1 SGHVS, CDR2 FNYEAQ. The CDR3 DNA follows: TGTGCCAGCAGCTCCGTCGACAGCTCCTACGAGCAGTACTTC. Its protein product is CASSSVDSSYEQYF. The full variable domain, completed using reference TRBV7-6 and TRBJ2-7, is GAGVSQSPRYKVTKRGQDVALRCDPISGHVSLYWYRQALGQGPEFLTYFNYEAQQDKSGLPNDRFSAERPEGSISTLTIQRTEQRDSAMYRCASSSVDSSYEQYFGPGTRLTVT.

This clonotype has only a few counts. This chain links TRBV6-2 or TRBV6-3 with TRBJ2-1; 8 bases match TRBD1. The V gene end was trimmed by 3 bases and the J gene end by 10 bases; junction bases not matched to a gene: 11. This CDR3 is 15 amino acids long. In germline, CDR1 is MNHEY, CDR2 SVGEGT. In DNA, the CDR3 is TGTGCCAGCAGTTATGACAGGGGCCCCTACTTCGAGCAGTTCTTC. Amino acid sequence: CASSYDRGPYFEQFF.

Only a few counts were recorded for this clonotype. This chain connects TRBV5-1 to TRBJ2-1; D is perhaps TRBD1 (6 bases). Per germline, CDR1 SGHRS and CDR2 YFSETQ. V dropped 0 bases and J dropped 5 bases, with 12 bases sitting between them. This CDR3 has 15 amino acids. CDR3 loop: CASSLALDRNNEQFF. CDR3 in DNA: TGCGCCAGCAGCTTGGCGTTGGACAGAAACAATGAGCAGTTCTTC.

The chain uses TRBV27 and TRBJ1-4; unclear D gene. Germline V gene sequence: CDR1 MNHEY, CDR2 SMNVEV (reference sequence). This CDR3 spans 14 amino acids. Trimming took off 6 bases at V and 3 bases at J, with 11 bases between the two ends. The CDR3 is CASSLHEPNEKLFF. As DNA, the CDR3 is TGTGCCAGCAGCCTACACGAGCCTAATGAAAAACTGTTTTTT.

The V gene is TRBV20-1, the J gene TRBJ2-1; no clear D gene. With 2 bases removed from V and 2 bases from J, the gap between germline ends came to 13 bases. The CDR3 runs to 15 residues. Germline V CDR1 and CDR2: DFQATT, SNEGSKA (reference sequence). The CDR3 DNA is TGCAGTGCTAGATTTGGGGAATCCGCCTACAATGAGCAGTTCTTC. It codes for CSARFGESAYNEQFF.

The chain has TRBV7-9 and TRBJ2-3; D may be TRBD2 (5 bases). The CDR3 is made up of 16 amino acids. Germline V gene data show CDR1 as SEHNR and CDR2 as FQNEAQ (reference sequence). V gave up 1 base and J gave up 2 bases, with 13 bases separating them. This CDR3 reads CASSLVLATNTDTQYF. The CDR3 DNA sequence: TGTGCCAGCAGCTTAGTTCTTGCGACTAACACAGATACGCAGTATTTT.

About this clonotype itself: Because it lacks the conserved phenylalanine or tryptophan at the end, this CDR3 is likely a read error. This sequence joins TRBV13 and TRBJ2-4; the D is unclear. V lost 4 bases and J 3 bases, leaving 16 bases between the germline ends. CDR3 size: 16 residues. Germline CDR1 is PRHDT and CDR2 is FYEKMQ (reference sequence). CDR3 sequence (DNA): TGTGCCAGCAGCTCCCGGACGGTCGAAGGCAAAAACATTCAGTACTCC. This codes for CASSSRTVEGKNIQYS.

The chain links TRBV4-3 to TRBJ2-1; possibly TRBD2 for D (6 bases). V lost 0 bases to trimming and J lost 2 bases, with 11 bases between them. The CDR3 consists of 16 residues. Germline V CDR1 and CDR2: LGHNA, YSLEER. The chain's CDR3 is CASSQDIGGTYNEQFF. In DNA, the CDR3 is TGCGCCAGCAGCCAAGATATTGGCGGGACCTACAATGAGCAGTTCTTC.

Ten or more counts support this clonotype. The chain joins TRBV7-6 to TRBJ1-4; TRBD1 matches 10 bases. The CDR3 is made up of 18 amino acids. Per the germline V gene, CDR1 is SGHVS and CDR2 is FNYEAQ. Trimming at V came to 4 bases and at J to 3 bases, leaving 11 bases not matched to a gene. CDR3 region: CASSSGGGTGAANEKLFF. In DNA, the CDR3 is TGTGCCAGCAGCTCCGGAGGAGGGACAGGGGCGGCTAATGAAAAACTGTTTTTT. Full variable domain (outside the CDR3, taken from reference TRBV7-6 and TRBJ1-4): GAGVSQSPRYKVTKRGQDVALRCDPISGHVSLYWYRQALGQGPEFLTYFNYEAQQDKSGLPNDRFSAERPEGSISTLTIQRTEQRDSAMYRCASSSGGGTGAANEKLFFGSGTQLSVL.

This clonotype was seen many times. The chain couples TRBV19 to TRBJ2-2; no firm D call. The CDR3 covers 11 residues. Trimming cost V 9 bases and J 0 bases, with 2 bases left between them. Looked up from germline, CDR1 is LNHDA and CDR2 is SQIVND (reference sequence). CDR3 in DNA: TGTGCCAGCACGAACACCGGGGAGCTGTTTTTT. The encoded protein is CASTNTGELFF.

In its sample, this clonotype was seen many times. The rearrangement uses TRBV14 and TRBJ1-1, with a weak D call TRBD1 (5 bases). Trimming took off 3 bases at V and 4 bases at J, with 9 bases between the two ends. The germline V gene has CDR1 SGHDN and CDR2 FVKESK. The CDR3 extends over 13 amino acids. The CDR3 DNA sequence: TGTGCCAGCAGCCAGCCAGGGTTCACTGAAGCTTTCTTT. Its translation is CASSQPGFTEAFF.